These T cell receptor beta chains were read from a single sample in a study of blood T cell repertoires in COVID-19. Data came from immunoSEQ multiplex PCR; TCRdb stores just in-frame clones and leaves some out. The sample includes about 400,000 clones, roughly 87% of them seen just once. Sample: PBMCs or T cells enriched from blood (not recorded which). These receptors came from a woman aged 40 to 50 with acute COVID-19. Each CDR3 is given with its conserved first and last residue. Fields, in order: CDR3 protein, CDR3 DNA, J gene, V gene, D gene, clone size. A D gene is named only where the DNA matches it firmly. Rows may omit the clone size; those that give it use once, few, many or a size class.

CDR3aa: CASSGVGTHTEAFF
CDR3nt: TGTGCCAGCAGTGGGGTGGGGACACACACTGAAGCTTTCTTT
j_gene: TRBJ1-1
v_gene: TRBV9
d_gene: .
abundance: .

CDR3aa: CASKPGQGAQPQHF
CDR3nt: TGTGCCAGCAAACCGGGACAGGGAGCTCAGCCCCAGCATTTT
j_gene: TRBJ1-5
v_gene: TRBV3-1/TRBV3-2
d_gene: TRBD1
abundance: .

CDR3aa: CASSPTGTGITEAFF
CDR3nt: TGTGCCAGCAGCCCCACCGGGACAGGGATCACTGAAGCTTTCTTT
j_gene: TRBJ1-1
v_gene: TRBV5-5
d_gene: TRBD1
abundance: .

CDR3aa: CASSQALSRTPNTGELFF
CDR3nt: TGTGCCAGCAGCCAAGCACTATCCAGGACACCTAACACCGGGGAGCTGTTTTTT
j_gene: TRBJ2-2
v_gene: TRBV4-2
d_gene: .
abundance: .

CDR3aa: CASSLLALSSDTQYF
CDR3nt: TGTGCCAGTAGCCTATTAGCGTTGTCGTCAGATACGCAGTATTTT
j_gene: TRBJ2-3
v_gene: TRBV19
d_gene: .
abundance: .

CDR3aa: CASSPSLNQPQHF
CDR3nt: TGTGCCAGCAGCCCAAGCCTTAATCAGCCCCAGCATTTT
j_gene: TRBJ1-5
v_gene: TRBV7-9
d_gene: .
abundance: once

CDR3aa: CACYPIENSPLHF
CDR3nt: TGTGCCTGCTACCCGATAGAGAATTCACCCCTCCACTTT
j_gene: TRBJ1-6
v_gene: TRBV30
d_gene: .
abundance: .

CDR3aa: CSVEDLGQGAGGYTF
CDR3nt: TGCAGCGTTGAAGATTTAGGACAGGGGGCTGGGGGCTACACCTTC
j_gene: TRBJ1-2
v_gene: TRBV29-1
d_gene: TRBD1
abundance: .

CDR3aa: CATSEYREGTQYF
CDR3nt: TGTGCCACCAGTGAGTACAGGGAGGGGACCCAGTACTTC
j_gene: TRBJ2-5
v_gene: TRBV24-1
d_gene: .
abundance: .

CDR3aa: CAVRIGNQPQHF
CDR3nt: TGTGCCGTCCGTATCGGGAATCAGCCCCAGCATTTT
j_gene: TRBJ1-5
v_gene: TRBV30
d_gene: .
abundance: .

CDR3aa: CASSFHTPGQKSYEQYF
CDR3nt: TGTGCCAGCAGCTTCCACACCCCGGGACAGAAATCCTACGAGCAGTACTTC
j_gene: TRBJ2-7
v_gene: TRBV5-5
d_gene: TRBD1
abundance: .

CDR3aa: CAWSPLGRGGYTF
CDR3nt: TGTGCCTGGAGCCCCCTTGGAAGAGGTGGCTACACCTTC
j_gene: TRBJ1-2
v_gene: TRBV30
d_gene: .
abundance: .

CDR3aa: CASSRGQVEDEQYF
CDR3nt: TGTGCCAGTAGTAGGGGACAGGTGGAGGACGAGCAGTACTTC
j_gene: TRBJ2-7
v_gene: TRBV19
d_gene: TRBD1
abundance: .

CDR3aa: CASSPRASVGATNNEQFF
CDR3nt: TGTGCCAGCTCACCTCGGGCCTCAGTTGGGGCTACAAACAATGAGCAGTTCTTC
j_gene: TRBJ2-1
v_gene: TRBV18
d_gene: .
abundance: .

CDR3aa: CASSAQPRPQGLSRGYTF
CDR3nt: TGTGCCAGCAGTGCCCAGCCGAGACCGCAGGGTTTGAGCCGTGGCTACACCTTC
j_gene: TRBJ1-2
v_gene: TRBV6-1
d_gene: .
abundance: .

CDR3aa: CASSPQTENYGYTF
CDR3nt: TGCGCCAGCAGCCCGCAGACAGAGAACTATGGCTACACCTTC
j_gene: TRBJ1-2
v_gene: TRBV5-1
d_gene: .
abundance: once

CDR3aa: CASSSDRQNTEAFF
CDR3nt: TGTGCCAGCAGCTCAGACAGACAGAACACTGAAGCTTTCTTT
j_gene: TRBJ1-1
v_gene: TRBV7-9
d_gene: .
abundance: .

CDR3aa: CASSQSRAGASYGYTF
CDR3nt: TGCGCCAGCAGTCAATCGAGGGCAGGGGCCAGCTATGGCTACACCTTC
j_gene: TRBJ1-2
v_gene: TRBV23-1
d_gene: .
abundance: .

CDR3aa: CASSMTLYGYTF
CDR3nt: TGTGCCAGTAGTATGACACTGTATGGCTACACCTTC
j_gene: TRBJ1-2
v_gene: TRBV19
d_gene: .
abundance: .

CDR3aa: CASSAGQGVLVETQYF
CDR3nt: TGCGCCAGCAGCGCCGGACAGGGTGTCTTAGTAGAGACCCAGTACTTC
j_gene: TRBJ2-5
v_gene: TRBV5-1
d_gene: TRBD1
abundance: .

CDR3aa: CASSLGQGYNQPQHF
CDR3nt: TGTGCCAGCAGCTTGGGACAGGGATACAATCAGCCCCAGCATTTT
j_gene: TRBJ1-5
v_gene: TRBV5-6
d_gene: TRBD1
abundance: .

CDR3aa: CASSTGTGNQPQHF
CDR3nt: TGTGCCAGCAGCACAGGCACAGGAAATCAGCCCCAGCATTTT
j_gene: TRBJ1-5
v_gene: TRBV7-2
d_gene: .
abundance: .

CDR3aa: CASSLVLSQGRDEQFF
CDR3nt: TGTGCCAGCAGCTTAGTCCTTTCCCAGGGTAGAGATGAGCAGTTCTTC
j_gene: TRBJ2-1
v_gene: TRBV11-2
d_gene: .
abundance: .

CDR3aa: CASRRLAGENEQFF
CDR3nt: TGTGCCAGCAGGAGACTAGCGGGGGAGAATGAGCAGTTCTTC
j_gene: TRBJ2-1
v_gene: TRBV2
d_gene: TRBD2
abundance: .

CDR3aa: CAWSPLETQYF
CDR3nt: TGTGCCTGGAGTCCCCTGGAGACCCAGTACTTC
j_gene: TRBJ2-5
v_gene: TRBV30
d_gene: .
abundance: .

CDR3aa: CASSQTPLGVPSGANVLTF
CDR3nt: TGCGCCAGCAGCCAAACCCCCCTAGGGGTCCCCTCTGGGGCCAACGTCCTGACTTTC
j_gene: TRBJ2-6
v_gene: TRBV4-1
d_gene: .
abundance: .

CDR3aa: CASSLAGQGAANEKLFF
CDR3nt: TGTGCCAGCAGCTTGGCCGGGCAGGGCGCGGCTAATGAAAAACTGTTTTTT
j_gene: TRBJ1-4
v_gene: TRBV5-4
d_gene: .
abundance: .

CDR3aa: CASSSPKGILYNEQFF
CDR3nt: TGTGCCAGCAGCTCCCCCAAGGGGATCCTTTACAATGAGCAGTTCTTC
j_gene: TRBJ2-1
v_gene: TRBV7-2
d_gene: .
abundance: once

CDR3aa: CASSLRTSGGHGLDF
CDR3nt: TGTGCCAGCAGCTTACGGACTAGCGGGGGGCATGGCTTGGACTTC
j_gene: TRBJ2-5
v_gene: TRBV5-4
d_gene: TRBD2
abundance: .

CDR3aa: CASSLGTGQRDTEAFF
CDR3nt: TGTGCCAGCAGCTTAGGGACAGGGCAAAGAGACACTGAAGCTTTCTTT
j_gene: TRBJ1-1
v_gene: TRBV7-9
d_gene: TRBD1
abundance: .

CDR3aa: CSASRYGGNTEAFF
CDR3nt: TGCAGTGCTAGTAGATACGGGGGTAACACTGAAGCTTTCTTT
j_gene: TRBJ1-1
v_gene: TRBV20-1
d_gene: .
abundance: .

CDR3aa: CASSDRGIHSYEQYF
CDR3nt: TGTGCCAGCAGTGACAGGGGAATACATTCCTACGAGCAGTACTTC
j_gene: TRBJ2-7
v_gene: TRBV6-4
d_gene: .
abundance: .